These 11 T cell receptor beta chains were all obtained from the same sample, sequenced in a study of blood T cell repertoires in COVID-19. Some clones are missing from TCRdb's copy, which holds only in-frame ones; the method was immunoSEQ multiplex PCR. Among tens of thousands of clones, around 80% were seen once, and the ten largest hold roughly 7%. The source material was peripheral blood. These receptor sequences come from a man aged 55 to 70 with acute or convalescent COVID-19.

V and J are TRBV6-6 and TRBJ1-5; D is possibly TRBD1 (6 bases). The CDR3 spans 15 residues. V lost 6 bases and J 2 bases, leaving 14 bases between the germline ends. The germline gives CDR1 MNHNY, CDR2 SVGAGI (reference sequence). The CDR3 protein is CASRKQGVGNQPQHF. The CDR3 nucleotides read TGTGCCAGCAGGAAACAGGGAGTGGGCAATCAGCCCCAGCATTTT.

The chain links TRBV5-1 to TRBJ2-5, with D hard to call. CDR1 is SGHRS, CDR2 YFSETQ, per germline. V lost 0 bases and J lost 11, with 11 bases in between. This CDR3 contains 12 residues. CDR3 coding DNA: TGCGCCAGCAGCTTGGCCCGCGGAACTCAGTACTTC. It yields the protein CASSLARGTQYF.

The chain couples TRBV19 to TRBJ1-5; 10 bases line up with TRBD1. The CDR3 consists of 18 residues. V lost 10 bases, J lost 1 base, and 16 bases stayed unmatched. The V gene's germline CDR1 is LNHDA and CDR2 SQIVND (reference sequence). The CDR3 region has the DNA TGTGCCACCGGGACCCGGGACAGGGGAATGGGAAGCAATCAGCCCCAGCATTTT. Residues: CATGTRDRGMGSNQPQHF. Full variable domain (remainder filled in from reference TRBV19 and TRBJ1-5): DGGITQSPKYLFRKEGQNVTLSCEQNLNHDAMYWYRQDPGQGLRLIYYSQIVNDFQKGDIAEGYSVSREKKESFPLTVTSAQKNPTAFYLCATGTRDRGMGSNQPQHFGDGTRLSIL.

The chain employs TRBV24-1 and TRBJ2-2, with 13 bases that match TRBD2. The CDR3 contains 16 residues. The V gene's germline CDR1 is KGHDR and CDR2 SFDVKD. V gave up 4 bases and J gave up 8 bases; unmatched junction bases: 6. DNA of the CDR3: TGTGCCACCAGTGACCCGGGACTAGCGGGGATGGGGGAGCTGTTTTTT. It encodes CATSDPGLAGMGELFF.

The chain carries TRBV27 and TRBJ2-3, with a tentative D call TRBD2 (6 bases). The germline V gene has CDR1 MNHEY and CDR2 SMNVEV (reference sequence). The CDR3 runs 14 residues. V was trimmed by 7 bases and J by 2 bases, leaving 13 bases between them. CDR3 nucleotides: TGTGCCAGCACCCGGGGGTTCTCCACAGATACGCAGTATTTT. Its protein product is CASTRGFSTDTQYF.

The J gene is TRBJ1-5, the V gene TRBV5-5; D is perhaps TRBD1 (5 bases). Trimming took 0 bases from V and 2 from J, leaving 9 bases between them. This CDR3 contains 15 residues. The V gene's germline CDR1 is SGHKS and CDR2 YYEKEE (reference sequence). The CDR3 coding sequence is TGTGCCAGCAGCTTGGGCCTCAGGGGCAATCAGCCCCAGCATTTT. Translating gives CASSLGLRGNQPQHF.

The CDR3 sequence: CATSRDVGVSSYEQYF. The CDR3 nucleotides read TGTGCCACCAGCAGAGATGTAGGGGTAAGCTCCTACGAGCAGTACTTC. This chain connects TRBV15 to TRBJ2-7, with D perhaps TRBD1 (5 bases). The germline V gene has CDR1 LNHNV and CDR2 YYDKDF (reference sequence). This CDR3 comprises 16 residues. V gave up 0 bases and J gave up 0 bases, with 12 bases separating them.

V is TRBV5-1 and J is TRBJ1-2; 7 bases map to TRBD1. CDR1 SGHRS and CDR2 YFSETQ come from the germline V gene. J lost 2 bases, V lost 6 bases, and 7 bases had no gene match. The CDR3 is made up of 14 amino acids. The CDR3 loop reads CASTPGTENYGYTF. As DNA, the CDR3 is TGCGCCAGCACCCCCGGGACAGAAAACTATGGCTACACCTTC.

The gene calls are TRBV29-1 and TRBJ1-4; 7 bases agree with TRBD1. With V trimmed by 7 bases and J by 8 bases, 7 bases remained unmatched. There are 12 residues in the CDR3. CDR1 is SQVTM, CDR2 ANQGSEA, per germline. The CDR3 spells CSAALQGEKLFF. DNA of the CDR3: TGCAGCGCCGCCCTACAGGGGGAAAAACTGTTTTTT.

This chain links TRBV18 with TRBJ2-1; 7 bases align to TRBD1. The V gene's germline CDR1 is KGHSH and CDR2 LQKENI. V was pared by 2 bases and J by 4 bases, with 8 bases of the junction left unmatched. CDR3 size: 16 residues. The CDR3 protein is CASSPRGPLNYNEQFF. The CDR3 DNA follows: TGTGCCAGCTCACCAAGGGGGCCCTTAAATTACAATGAGCAGTTCTTC.

With regard to this clone: The germline gene is not matched at one end of the junction; a read error may be the cause. The chain couples TRBV5-1 to TRBJ2-5; 8 positions match TRBD2. This CDR3 spans 16 amino acids. In germline, CDR1 is SGHRS, CDR2 YFSETQ. CDR3 protein: CASSLGTSGPQGTQYF. The CDR3 DNA is TGCGCCAGCAGCTTGGGAACTAGCGGCCCGCAAGGGACCCAGTACTTC.